These 11 T cell receptor beta chains were all obtained from the same sample, sequenced in a study of shared clonotypes between healthy human individuals. It was CD45RO-negative cells, positively selected for CCR7, that made up naive CD8 cells, with terminally differentiated effector memory CD45RA+ cells excluded. Only in-frame clones appear in the TCRdb table, and some are missing; sequencing was by immunoSEQ multiplex PCR. The table lists nearly 2 million clones, approximately 95% of them singletons. The sample was naive CD8+ T cells sorted from blood. The receptor set was obtained from a man aged 18 to 29 in good health.

As concerns this clone: At one end the junction does not follow the germline gene, possibly because of a read error. The J gene is TRBJ2-3, the V gene TRBV6-5; tentatively, D is TRBD1 or TRBD2 (5 bases each). Germline V gene lookup returns CDR1 MNHEY and CDR2 SVGAGI. This CDR3 is built from 13 residues. The CDR3 sequence is CASSYAEGNTQCF. CDR3 bases: TGTGCCAGCAGTTACGCAGAGGGGAATACGCAGTGTTTT.

This clone was seen only once. This sequence joins TRBV5-6 and TRBJ1-6; D is unresolved. The germline V gene has CDR1 SGHDT and CDR2 YYEEEE. CDR3 length: 14 amino acids. The germline V and J ends were trimmed by 1 base and 8 bases, with 10 bases remaining between them. The chain's CDR3 is CASSLLLPYSPLHF. For the CDR3, the DNA is TGTGCCAGCAGCTTGCTTCTTCCCTATTCACCCCTCCACTTT.

This chain connects TRBV15 to TRBJ2-6; D gene unclear. Germline lookup yields CDR1 LNHNV and CDR2 YYDKDF (reference sequence). The ends were cut back, 0 bases at V and 0 bases at J, with 6 bases in the middle. CDR3 length: 16 amino acids. DNA for the CDR3: TGTGCCACCAGCAGAGATCTCTACTCTGGGGCCAACGTCCTGACTTTC. Amino acids: CATSRDLYSGANVLTF.

The V and J genes are TRBV7-9 and TRBJ1-4; a possible D gene is TRBD1 (5 bases). The CDR3 is 15 amino acids. The V and J ends lost 4 bases and 5 bases respectively, with 14 bases between them. Germline CDR1 SEHNR, CDR2 FQNEAQ (reference sequence). The CDR3, as DNA: TGTGCCAGCAGCTACGCGGGGGAAATAAATGAAAAACTGTTTTTT. This gives the protein CASSYAGEINEKLFF.

This clone turned up a few times. Other DNA sequences from this sample encode an identical CDR3 as well. This chain joins TRBV5-6 and TRBJ2-7, with 8 bases that match TRBD1. The CDR3 length is 14 residues. Per germline, CDR1 SGHDT and CDR2 YYEEEE. V shed 0 bases and J 5 bases; nucleotides not matched to a gene: 4. The CDR3 sequence: CASSLGQGANEQYF. The CDR3 DNA reads TGTGCCAGCAGCTTGGGGCAGGGGGCAAACGAGCAGTACTTC.

The chain carries TRBV7-9 and TRBJ1-1, with TRBD1 matching 8 bases. Germline CDR1 reads SEHNR; CDR2 reads FQNEAQ (reference sequence). The junction had 12 bases not matched to a gene; V was cut back by 5 bases and J by 1 base. The CDR3 spans 17 residues. This chain's CDR3 is CASSAIGGGQGNTEAFF. CDR3 nucleotide sequence: TGTGCCAGCAGCGCCATAGGGGGTGGACAGGGGAACACTGAAGCTTTCTTT.

The CDR3 bases are TGTGCCAGCAGCCTTAGACTAGCGGGAGATACGCAGTATTTT. This codes for CASSLRLAGDTQYF. The rearrangement joins TRBV7-8 to TRBJ2-3, with 10 nucleotides matching TRBD2. This CDR3 comprises 14 residues. Germline trimming cut 5 bases from V and 5 bases from J; bases unmatched to any gene: 4. Germline V gene data show CDR1 as SGHVS and CDR2 as FQNEAQ.

The V call is TRBV7-6, the J call TRBJ2-7, with D hard to call. Per the germline V gene, CDR1 is SGHVS and CDR2 is FNYEAQ. This CDR3 has 14 amino acids. V was pared by 5 bases and J by 4 bases, with 15 bases between. In nucleotides, the CDR3 is TGTGCCAGCAGCCCTGGTACAAAGGCATACGAGCAGTACTTC. Amino acid sequence: CASSPGTKAYEQYF. Looking up the rest from reference TRBV7-6 and TRBJ2-7 gives the full variable domain: GAGVSQSPRYKVTKRGQDVALRCDPISGHVSLYWYRQALGQGPEFLTYFNYEAQQDKSGLPNDRFSAERPEGSISTLTIQRTEQRDSAMYRCASSPGTKAYEQYFGPGTRLTVT.

This rearrangement joins TRBV27 to TRBJ1-1; perhaps TRBD1 as D (5 bases). Between the trimmed V and J ends, which lost 3 bases and 6 bases, there was a span of 14 bases. The CDR3 contains 14 residues. CDR1 is MNHEY and CDR2 is SMNVEV in the germline V gene (reference sequence). CDR3 nucleotides: TGTGCCAGCAGTTTCGAGGGGACTTACCCTGAAGCTTTCTTT. As protein: CASSFEGTYPEAFF.

The chain links TRBV4-1 to TRBJ2-5, with no clear D. From germline, CDR1 is MGHRA and CDR2 YSYEKL. V was shortened by 1 base and J by 3 bases, with 12 bases between the two germline ends. The CDR3 loop spans 15 amino acids. CDR3 sequence: CASSQVLFKEETQYF. The CDR3 DNA reads TGCGCCAGCAGCCAAGTCTTATTCAAAGAAGAGACCCAGTACTTC.

The chain recombines TRBV6-1 with TRBJ2-7, with D perhaps matching TRBD1 (6 bases). The germline V gene encodes CDR1 MNHNS and CDR2 SASEGT. V was cut by 4 bases and J by 1 base, with 14 bases left in between. This CDR3 region has 15 residues. This chain's CDR3 is CASSASQGLSYEQYF. Written as DNA, the CDR3 is TGTGCCAGCAGTGCGTCACAGGGTTTGTCCTACGAGCAGTACTTC.